The sequence of this T cell receptor (beta chain) was determined in a study of cytomegalovirus exposure and HLA in healthy donors. Regarding the study as a whole: Altogether, around 160 TCR beta chains were recorded as cytomegalovirus-associated. Relative to the approximately 680-donor mean, N-insertions were reportedly fewer in an Asian-associated ancestry cluster in a later analysis.

Details on this clone: Its antigen is unknown.

PCR amplification relied on 60 Vbeta primers (plus 13 Jbeta primers). Sequencing was performed with immunoSEQ multiplex PCR; in TCRdb, only in-frame clones are kept and a portion is missing. The sample yields over 100,000 clones, roughly four fifths seen once. Trimming cost V 4 bases and J 4 bases; bases outside gene matches: 5. The germline CDR1 and CDR2 sequences are SQVTM and ANQGSEA. CDR3 length: 14 amino acids. Source material: PBMCs. The receptor's source is a male donor in good health and CMV-seropositive. V usage is TRBV29-1 and J usage is TRBJ2-1; TRBD2 matches 9 bases. The CDR3 DNA reads TGCAGCGTTGGGGCTAGCGGGAATTACAATGAGCAGTTCTTC. Amino acid sequence: CSVGASGNYNEQFF.